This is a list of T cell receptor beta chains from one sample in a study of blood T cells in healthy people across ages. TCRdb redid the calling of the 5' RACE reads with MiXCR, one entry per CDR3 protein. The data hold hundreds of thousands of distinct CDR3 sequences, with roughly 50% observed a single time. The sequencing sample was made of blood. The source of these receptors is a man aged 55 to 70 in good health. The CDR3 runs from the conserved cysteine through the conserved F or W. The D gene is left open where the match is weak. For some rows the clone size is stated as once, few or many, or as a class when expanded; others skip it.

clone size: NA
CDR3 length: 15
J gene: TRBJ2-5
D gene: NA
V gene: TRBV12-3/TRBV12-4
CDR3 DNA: TGTGCCAGCAGCCAGCAGGAGGGACCAGCGGAGACCCAGTACTTC
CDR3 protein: CASSQQEGPAETQYF

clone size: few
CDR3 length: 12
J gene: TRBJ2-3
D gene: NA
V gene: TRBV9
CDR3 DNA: TGTGCCAGCAACGGGGGTGGAGATACGCAGTATTTT
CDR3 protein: CASNGGGDTQYF

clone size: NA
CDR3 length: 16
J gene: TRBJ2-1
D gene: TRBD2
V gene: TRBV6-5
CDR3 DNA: TGTGCCAGCAGTTACTCAAAAAAGCGGGGGGGCTTTGAGCAGTTCTTC
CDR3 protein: CASSYSKKRGGFEQFF

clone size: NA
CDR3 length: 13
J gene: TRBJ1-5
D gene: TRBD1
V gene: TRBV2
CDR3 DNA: TGTGCCAGCCGGACAGGCCCCAATCAGCCCCAGCATTTT
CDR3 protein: CASRTGPNQPQHF

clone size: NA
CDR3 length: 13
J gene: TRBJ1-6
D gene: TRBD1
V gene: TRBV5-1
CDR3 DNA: TGCGCCAGCGGACAGGGGCTAAATTCACCCCTCCACTTT
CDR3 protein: CASGQGLNSPLHF

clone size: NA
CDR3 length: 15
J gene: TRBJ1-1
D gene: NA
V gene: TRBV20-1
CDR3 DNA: TGCAGTGCTCCCGCCCAGGGTGGGGTGAACACTGAAGCTTTCTTT
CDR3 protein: CSAPAQGGVNTEAFF

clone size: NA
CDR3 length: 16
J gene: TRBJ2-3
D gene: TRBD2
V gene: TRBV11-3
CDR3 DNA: TGTGCCAGCAGCCCGGGGACTAGCGGCCGCACAGATACGCAGTATTTT
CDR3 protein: CASSPGTSGRTDTQYF

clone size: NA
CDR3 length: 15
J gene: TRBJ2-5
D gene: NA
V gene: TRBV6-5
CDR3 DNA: TGTGCCAGCAGTCAGTATGATCCGTCCTACAATGAGCAGTACTTC
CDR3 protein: CASSQYDPSYNEQYF

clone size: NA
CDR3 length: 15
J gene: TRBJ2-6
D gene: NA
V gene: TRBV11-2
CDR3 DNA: TGTGCCAGCACCTTGGGCAGATCCGGGGCCAACGTCCTGACTTTC
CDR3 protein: CASTLGRSGANVLTF

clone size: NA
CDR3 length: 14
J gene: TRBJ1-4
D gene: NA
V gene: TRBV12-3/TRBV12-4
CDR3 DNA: TGTGCCAGCAGCCGAGGAAGGGAGTGGGAAAAACTGTTTTTT
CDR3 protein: CASSRGREWEKLFF

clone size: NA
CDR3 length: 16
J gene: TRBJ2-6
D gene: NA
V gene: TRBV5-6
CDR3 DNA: TGTGCCAGCACCTGGGGCGCAAGCTCTGGGGCCAACGTCTTGACTTTC
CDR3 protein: CASTWGASSGANVLTF

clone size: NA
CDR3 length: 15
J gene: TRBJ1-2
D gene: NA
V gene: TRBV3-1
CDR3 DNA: TGTGCCAGCAGCCAAGGTGCGGGGGCGGGCTATGGCTACACCTTC
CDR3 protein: CASSQGAGAGYGYTF

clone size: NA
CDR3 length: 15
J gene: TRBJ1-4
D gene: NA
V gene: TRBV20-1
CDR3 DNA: TGCAGTGCTAGTTTGTTAACGGTAGACGAAGAAAAACTGTTTTTT
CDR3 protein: CSASLLTVDEEKLFF